Listed here are 2 T cell receptor beta chains from one sample, sequenced in a study of blood T cell repertoires in COVID-19. Method: immunoSEQ multiplex PCR; TCRdb's copy keeps in-frame clones and lacks some. This repertoire shows about 87,000 clones, about four fifths found once; its top ten account for less than 2.5%. The sequenced sample consisted of peripheral blood. The receptors come from a woman aged 70-85 years with acute or convalescent COVID-19.

J is TRBJ1-4 and V is TRBV30, with 10 bases identical to TRBD1. Per the germline V gene, CDR1 is GTSNPN and CDR2 is SVGIG (reference sequence). V shed 0 bases, J shed 8 bases, and the junction held 6 bases outside the gene matches. This CDR3 is 15 amino acids long. The CDR3 spells CAWSVRGTGVEKLFF. As DNA, the CDR3 is TGTGCCTGGAGTGTACGAGGGACAGGGGTGGAAAAACTGTTTTTT.

The V and J genes are TRBV7-2 and TRBJ1-5, with 8 bases that match TRBD1. The V and J ends lost 5 bases and 3 bases, in that order; junction bases with no gene match: 12. In germline, CDR1 is SGHTA, CDR2 FQGNSA. The CDR3 has 17 residues. CDR3 sequence: CASSNSFPGQVNQPQHF. CDR3 nucleotide sequence: TGTGCCAGCAGCAATTCTTTCCCGGGACAGGTCAATCAGCCCCAGCATTTT. The variable domain in full, with the rest retrieved from reference TRBV7-2 and TRBJ1-5, is GAGVSQSPSNKVTEKGKDVELRCDPISGHTALYWYRQSLGQGLEFLIYFQGNSAPDKSGLPSDRFSAERTGGSVSTLTIQRTQQEDSAVYLCASSNSFPGQVNQPQHFGDGTRLSIL.